This is a list of T cell receptor beta chains from one sample in a study of T cells in Graves' hyperthyroidism and ophthalmopathy. Via MiXCR, TCRdb re-called the multiplex PCR reads, giving one row per CDR3 protein. This sample has hundreds of thousands of distinct CDR3 sequences, with over 20% found just once. The sequenced sample was blood. Source of these receptors: a man aged 25 to 40 with Graves' ophthalmopathy. CDR3s include the opening cysteine and the closing phenylalanine or tryptophan. Each record gives: J gene, V gene, D gene, clone size, CDR3 DNA, CDR3 protein. D genes are given only for firm matches. Expanded clones are given a class, and other clones once, few, many or no size at all.

j_call: TRBJ1-2; v_call: TRBV6-1; d_call: .; clone_size: few; cdr3_nt: TGTGCCACCACCTTTGGACCGAACTATGGCTACACCTTC; cdr3_aa: CATTFGPNYGYTF
j_call: TRBJ1-6; v_call: TRBV20-1; d_call: TRBD1; clone_size: .; cdr3_nt: TGCAGTGCTAGGTCAGGACAGGAAAATTCACCCCTCCACTTT; cdr3_aa: CSARSGQENSPLHF
j_call: TRBJ2-7; v_call: TRBV18; d_call: TRBD2; clone_size: .; cdr3_nt: TGTGCCAGCTCACCTCGACTAGCCCAAGGGGAGCAGTACTTC; cdr3_aa: CASSPRLAQGEQYF
j_call: TRBJ1-1; v_call: TRBV19; d_call: .; clone_size: few; cdr3_nt: TGTGCCAGTAGACGGGGTCGGGGTACCACTGAAGCTTTCTTT; cdr3_aa: CASRRGRGTTEAFF
j_call: TRBJ1-1; v_call: TRBV11-3; d_call: .; clone_size: few; cdr3_nt: TGTGCCAGCAGAAAGAACGACAGGATGAACACTGAAGCTTTCTTT; cdr3_aa: CASRKNDRMNTEAFF
j_call: TRBJ1-5; v_call: TRBV28; d_call: .; clone_size: few; cdr3_nt: TGTGCCAGCAGGTCGGAGAGGAGCAATCAGCCCCAGCATTTT; cdr3_aa: CASRSERSNQPQHF
j_call: TRBJ2-5; v_call: TRBV7-9; d_call: .; clone_size: .; cdr3_nt: TGTGCCAGCAGCTTAGATTTCCAAGAGACCCAGTACTTC; cdr3_aa: CASSLDFQETQYF
j_call: TRBJ2-6; v_call: TRBV11-2; d_call: .; clone_size: .; cdr3_nt: TGTGCCAGCAGCTGGGACTCTGGGGCCAACGTCCTGACTTTC; cdr3_aa: CASSWDSGANVLTF
j_call: TRBJ2-7; v_call: TRBV7-9; d_call: .; clone_size: few; cdr3_nt: TGTGCCAGCAGTCTCGGCTCCGGGCAGCCGGGCGAGCAGTACTTC; cdr3_aa: CASSLGSGQPGEQYF
j_call: TRBJ2-5; v_call: TRBV9; d_call: TRBD1; clone_size: many; cdr3_nt: TGTGCCAGCAGCGCTCCCGGGACAGTTAAGTACCAAGAGACCCAGTACTTC; cdr3_aa: CASSAPGTVKYQETQYF
j_call: TRBJ1-1; v_call: TRBV15; d_call: TRBD1; clone_size: many; cdr3_nt: TGTGCCACCAGCGGGAGTGACAGGGTGAGCGCTGAAGCTTTCTTT; cdr3_aa: CATSGSDRVSAEAFF
j_call: TRBJ1-1; v_call: TRBV18; d_call: .; clone_size: many; cdr3_nt: TGTGCCAGCTCACCAACTTCAAACACTGAAGCTTTCTTT; cdr3_aa: CASSPTSNTEAFF
j_call: TRBJ1-1; v_call: TRBV5-8; d_call: .; clone_size: few; cdr3_nt: TGTGCCAGCAGCGCGGGAGCCCCTGGATCCGAGAGGACTTTCTTT; cdr3_aa: CASSAGAPGSERTFF
j_call: TRBJ2-1; v_call: TRBV2; d_call: .; clone_size: many; cdr3_nt: TGTGCCAGCAGACGACTACCCTCCTACAATGAGCAGTTCTTC; cdr3_aa: CASRRLPSYNEQFF
j_call: TRBJ2-2; v_call: TRBV20-1; d_call: .; clone_size: few; cdr3_nt: TGCAGTGCTAGAGACCGGACCGGCGGCACCGGGGAGCTGTTTTTT; cdr3_aa: CSARDRTGGTGELFF
j_call: TRBJ1-2; v_call: TRBV5-1; d_call: .; clone_size: .; cdr3_nt: TGCGCCAGCAGCTTTAGGGGGGCCGAAGAGGGCTACACCTTC; cdr3_aa: CASSFRGAEEGYTF
j_call: TRBJ1-4; v_call: TRBV5-1; d_call: .; clone_size: few; cdr3_nt: TGCGCCAGCAGCTTATTAGGGGAAGAAAAACTGTTTTTT; cdr3_aa: CASSLLGEEKLFF
j_call: TRBJ2-7; v_call: TRBV20-1; d_call: .; clone_size: .; cdr3_nt: TGCAGTGCTAGGCTTACTTCCGACGAGCAGTACTTC; cdr3_aa: CSARLTSDEQYF
j_call: TRBJ2-5; v_call: TRBV10-2; d_call: .; clone_size: .; cdr3_nt: TGCGCCAGCCATCCTAGGGACCAAGAGACCCAGTACTTC; cdr3_aa: CASHPRDQETQYF